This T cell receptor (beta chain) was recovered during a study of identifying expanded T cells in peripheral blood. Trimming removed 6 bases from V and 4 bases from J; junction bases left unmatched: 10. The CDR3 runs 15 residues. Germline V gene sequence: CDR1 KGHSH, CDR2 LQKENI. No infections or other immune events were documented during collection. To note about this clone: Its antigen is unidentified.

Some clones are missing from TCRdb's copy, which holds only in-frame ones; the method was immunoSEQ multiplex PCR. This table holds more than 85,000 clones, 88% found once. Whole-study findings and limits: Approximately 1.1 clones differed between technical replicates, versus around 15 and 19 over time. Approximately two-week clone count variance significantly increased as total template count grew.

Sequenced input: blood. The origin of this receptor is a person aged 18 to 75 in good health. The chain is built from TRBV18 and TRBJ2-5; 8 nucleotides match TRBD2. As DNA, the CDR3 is TGTGCCAGCTCCATGGCTAGCGGGCCGTTAGAGACCCAGTACTTC. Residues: CASSMASGPLETQYF.